These 28 T cell receptor beta chains were all obtained from the same sample, sequenced in a study of CD8 T cells in ankylosing spondylitis. Antigens of these TCRs are unknown. Study-level findings and limits: Seemingly distinctive of ankylosing spondylitis blood was a TCR beta motif formed by eight highly homologous variants.

Using its own MiXCR run on the 5' RACE reads, TCRdb lists one record per CDR3 protein. This sample has 700,000 or so distinct CDR3 sequences, with around a fifth found just once. Specimen: blood, either unsorted or a sorted T cell fraction (not recorded which). These receptors were collected from a male donor with ankylosing spondylitis.

J is TRBJ2-7 and V is TRBV7-2, with D unresolved. V was trimmed by 5 bases and J by 1 base, leaving 15 bases between them. Germline lookup yields CDR1 SGHTA and CDR2 FQGNSA. This CDR3 has 15 residues. CDR3 nucleotides: TGTGCCAGCAGCCCCGTTTTCGGAGTATCCTACGAGCAGTACTTC. It specifies CASSPVFGVSYEQYF. Combining the CDR3 with reference TRBV7-2 and TRBJ2-7 gives the whole variable domain GAGVSQSPSNKVTEKGKDVELRCDPISGHTALYWYRQSLGQGLEFLIYFQGNSAPDKSGLPSDRFSAERTGGSVSTLTIQRTQQEDSAVYLCASSPVFGVSYEQYFGPGTRLTVT.

This clonotype occurred a few times. This chain links TRBV9 with TRBJ2-3; a weak D match, TRBD1 (6 bases). Germline V gives CDR1 SGDLS, CDR2 YYNGEE. Trimming removed 3 bases at V and 5 bases at J, with 13 bases between. The CDR3 contains 14 residues. The DNA for the CDR3 is TGTGCCAGCAGCGCTACAGGGTTCAAAGATACGCAGTATTTT. Translating it yields CASSATGFKDTQYF. Full variable domain (rest looked up from reference TRBV9 and TRBJ2-3): DSGVTQTPKHLITATGQRVTLRCSPRSGDLSVYWYQQSLDQGLQFLIQYYNGEERAKGNILERFSAQQFPDLHSELNLSSLELGDSALYFCASSATGFKDTQYFGPGTRLTVL.

The chain has TRBV6-1 and TRBJ1-5, with D uncertain. Germline CDR1 reads MNHNS; CDR2 reads SASEGT. The CDR3 length is 14 residues. The V gene lost 2 bases and the J gene lost 4 bases, with 9 bases spanning the gap. CDR3 sequence (DNA): TGTGCCAGCAGTGAAAGGTCCCAAAATCAGCCCCAGCATTTT. It is translated as CASSERSQNQPQHF.

V gene TRBV29-1 combines with J gene TRBJ1-4; the D is unclear. The CDR3 totals 12 residues. V lost 4 bases, J lost 4 bases, and 7 bases lay in between. Germline CDR1 is SQVTM and CDR2 is ANQGSEA. In nucleotides, the CDR3 is TGCAGCGTTGCTCCTAATAATGAAAAACTGTTTTTT. Translated, it gives CSVAPNNEKLFF.

The chain is built from TRBV12-3 or TRBV12-4 and TRBJ2-5; 9 bases agree with TRBD1. The J segment lost 5 bases and the V segment lost 5 bases, leaving 6 bases of the junction unmatched. The CDR3 runs to 14 residues. This CDR3 reads CASSGDRAGETQYF. DNA of the CDR3: TGTGCCAGCAGTGGGGACAGGGCAGGGGAGACCCAGTACTTC.

The chain links TRBV29-1 to TRBJ2-1, with TRBD2 matching over 10 bases. Germline CDR1 and CDR2: SQVTM and ANQGSEA. This CDR3 comprises 16 residues. V lost 1 base to trimming and J lost 8 bases; unmatched junction nucleotides: 11. DNA for the CDR3: TGCAGCGTTGAAGGGCTAGCGGGGGAAGGTCGGTATGAGCAGTTCTTC. As protein: CSVEGLAGEGRYEQFF.

This clonotype was found a few times. The gene calls are TRBV4-1 and TRBJ2-3; maybe TRBD2 (7 bases). Germline V gives CDR1 MGHRA, CDR2 YSYEKL. This CDR3 contains 13 residues. V dropped 6 bases and J dropped 4 bases, with 11 bases sitting between them. In DNA form, the CDR3 reads TGCGCCAGCAGGGGAGGGGGGCCAGATACGCAGTATTTT. Translated: CASRGGGPDTQYF.

The V and J genes are TRBV20-1 and TRBJ2-3; D gene unclear. Between the trimmed V and J ends, which lost 3 bases and 4 bases, there was a span of 11 bases. This CDR3 is 13 amino acids long. Germline assignment: CDR1 DFQATT and CDR2 SNEGSKA (reference sequence). The CDR3: CSASRTSADTQYF. CDR3 bases: TGCAGTGCTAGCCGGACCTCGGCAGATACGCAGTATTTT.

This clonotype was recorded a few times. The chain has TRBV14 and TRBJ2-6; D remains ambiguous. Trimming pared 4 bases from V and 3 bases from J, leaving 7 bases between. CDR1 is SGHDN and CDR2 is FVKESK in the germline V gene. CDR3 length: 14 amino acids. CDR3 bases: TGTGCCAGCAGCCTTTTAGGTGGGGCCAACGTCCTGACTTTC. Its protein product is CASSLLGGANVLTF.

The chain carries TRBV20-1 and TRBJ2-1; D gene unclear. The CDR3 runs 14 residues. V was trimmed by 0 bases and J by 4 bases, leaving 10 bases between them. Germline CDR1 and CDR2: DFQATT and SNEGSKA (reference sequence). CDR3 nucleotides: TGCAGTGCTAGAGATCGAGGCCTGTACAATGAGCAGTTCTTC. It is translated as CSARDRGLYNEQFF.

The rearrangement joins TRBV20-1 to TRBJ2-7; tentative D call: TRBD2 (6 bases). This CDR3 spans 14 amino acids. Trimming removed 6 bases at V and 2 bases at J, with 17 bases between. CDR1 and CDR2 (germline): DFQATT, SNEGSKA (reference sequence). The chain's CDR3 is CSARRGDFAYEQYF. For the CDR3, the DNA is TGCAGTGCGCGAAGAGGGGACTTTGCCTACGAGCAGTACTTC.

The gene calls are TRBV6-6 and TRBJ1-1; D gene uncertain. V lost 5 bases and J 4 bases, leaving 11 bases between the germline ends. There are 13 residues in the CDR3. The V gene's germline CDR1 is MNHNY and CDR2 SVGAGI (reference sequence). Here the CDR3 reads CASSDGRGTEAFF. CDR3 DNA: TGTGCCAGCAGTGACGGCCGGGGCACTGAAGCTTTCTTT.

The chain has TRBV2 and TRBJ2-1, with D uncertain. The CDR3 spans 19 residues. CDR1 SNHLY and CDR2 FYNNEI come from the germline V gene. Between the trimmed V and J ends, which lost 1 base and 0 bases, there was a span of 19 bases. CDR3 nucleotide sequence: TGTGCCAGCAGTGAAGGGGGTAGGGAAAGCCGTATCTCCTACAATGAGCAGTTCTTC. Its protein product is CASSEGGRESRISYNEQFF.

This clonotype was detected a few times. The genes are TRBV5-1 and TRBJ2-6; TRBD1 matches at 8 bases. Germline V CDR1 and CDR2: SGHRS, YFSETQ. The ends lost 1 base at V and 0 bases at J; junction bases unmatched: 6. CDR3 length: 18 amino acids. CDR3: CASSLWTGTPSGANVLTF. The DNA of the CDR3 is TGCGCCAGCAGCTTGTGGACAGGGACTCCCTCTGGGGCCAACGTCCTGACTTTC.

This clonotype was seen repeatedly, ten times or more. This sequence joins TRBV12-3 or TRBV12-4 and TRBJ2-3; D not certain. The CDR3 totals 11 residues. Trimming took 3 bases from V and 8 from J, leaving 6 bases between them. The DNA of the CDR3 is TGTGCCAGCAGTTTGATCGGTACGCAGTATTTT. As protein: CASSLIGTQYF.

This clonotype was recorded a few times. The V call is TRBV7-9, the J call TRBJ2-7; 11 nucleotides align to TRBD2. The CDR3 has 16 amino acids. Per germline, CDR1 SEHNR and CDR2 FQNEAQ (reference sequence). The trim removed 5 bases at V and 3 bases at J, leaving 9 bases unmatched. CDR3 region: CASSPQASGRNYEQYF. The CDR3, as DNA: TGTGCCAGCAGCCCCCAGGCTAGCGGGAGGAACTACGAGCAGTACTTC.

The V call is TRBV15, the J call TRBJ1-5; D may be TRBD1 (5 bases). The germline gives CDR1 LNHNV, CDR2 YYDKDF (reference sequence). CDR3 length: 14 amino acids. V was clipped by 5 bases and J by 5 bases, with 13 bases between them. The CDR3 spells CATSPGEGYQPQHF. The CDR3 nucleotides are TGTGCCACCAGCCCCGGGGAGGGGTATCAGCCCCAGCATTTT. Supplemented by reference TRBV15 and TRBJ1-5, the full variable domain reads DAMVIQNPRYQVTQFGKPVTLSCSQTLNHNVMYWYQQKSSQAPKLLFHYYDKDFNNEADTPDNFQSRRPNTSFCFLDIRSPGLGDTAMYLCATSPGEGYQPQHFGDGTRLSIL.

A few counts support this clonotype. This chain uses TRBV6-1 with TRBJ2-3; D unclear. V was trimmed by 7 bases and J by 0 bases, leaving 8 bases between them. Germline CDR1 is MNHNS and CDR2 is SASEGT. CDR3 length equals 13 residues. The DNA for the CDR3 is TGTGCCAGCATGAAACCTAGCACAGATACGCAGTATTTT. Protein sequence: CASMKPSTDTQYF.

This clonotype was recorded at least ten times. The chain employs TRBV12-3 or TRBV12-4 and TRBJ1-1, with TRBD1 matching over 7 bases. This CDR3 has 16 residues. Trimming removed 6 bases from V and 0 bases from J; junction bases left unmatched: 10. Here the CDR3 reads CASSLGPDRMNTEAFF. The CDR3 DNA reads as TGTGCCAGCAGCCTGGGTCCGGACAGGATGAACACTGAAGCTTTCTTT.

This clonotype appeared once. The chain employs TRBV7-9 and TRBJ2-1, with a tentative D call TRBD1 (6 bases). The V end was cut by 1 base, the J end by 8 bases, with 9 bases between. CDR3 length equals 13 residues. Germline V gene data show CDR1 as SEHNR and CDR2 as FQNEAQ (reference sequence). The CDR3 region is CASSLEGVYEQFF. In DNA, the CDR3 is TGTGCCAGCAGCTTAGAGGGGGTCTATGAGCAGTTCTTC.

V usage is TRBV7-8 and J usage is TRBJ1-2, with TRBD1 identical over 7 bases. CDR1 SGHVS and CDR2 FQNEAQ come from the germline V gene. J was trimmed by 4 bases and V by 5 bases; bases with no gene match: 7. The CDR3 spans 14 residues. The DNA of the CDR3 is TGTGCCAGCAGCCCACCCGGGGACAGCTATGGCTACACCTTC. Its translation: CASSPPGDSYGYTF.

The J gene is TRBJ1-5, the V gene TRBV20-1; TRBD1 is a possible D gene (6 bases). Germline-derived CDR1 and CDR2 are DFQATT and SNEGSKA (reference sequence). V was pared by 0 bases and J by 9 bases, with 15 bases between. The CDR3 sequence is 14 residues long. As DNA, the CDR3 is TGCAGTGCTAGAGACAGGGGAATGATGGGGCCCCAGCATTTT. This sequence encodes CSARDRGMMGPQHF.

This clonotype was seen a few times. The rearrangement links TRBV20-1 to TRBJ2-1; D perhaps matches TRBD2 (6 bases). Germline loops: CDR1 DFQATT, CDR2 SNEGSKA (reference sequence). The CDR3 has 16 residues. V shed 0 bases and J shed 7 bases, with 19 bases lying between them. DNA of the CDR3: TGCAGTGCTAGAGATGCGAAAACGGGAGTAATGAATGAGCAGTTCTTC. Its translation: CSARDAKTGVMNEQFF.

This clonotype was detected a few times. This chain uses TRBV27 with TRBJ2-2; D unresolved. The V and J ends lost 3 bases and 6 bases respectively, with 14 bases between them. The CDR3 consists of 15 residues. Germline V gene sequence: CDR1 MNHEY, CDR2 SMNVEV (reference sequence). CDR3 coding DNA: TGTGCCAGCAGTTTTGGGCCACGCCCAGCCGGGGAGCTGTTTTTT. Its protein product is CASSFGPRPAGELFF.

This clonotype was seen more than once but under ten times. The rearrangement uses TRBV5-1 and TRBJ2-1; 13 bases fit TRBD2. There are 15 residues in the CDR3. Germline V gives CDR1 SGHRS, CDR2 YFSETQ. The ends lost 4 bases at V and 9 bases at J; junction bases unmatched: 7. The CDR3 DNA reads TGCGCCAGCAGCATGACTAGCGGGGGGTGGGGTGAGCAGTTCTTC. This sequence encodes CASSMTSGGWGEQFF.

This clonotype has a handful of counts. The chain is built from TRBV4-1 and TRBJ1-5; D gene uncertain. Deletions cut 4 bases from V and 2 bases from J, with 12 bases between. Germline V gives CDR1 MGHRA, CDR2 YSYEKL. This CDR3 has 15 residues. The CDR3 coding sequence is TGCGCCAGCAGCCTATGGATTGGGGGCAATCAGCCCCAGCATTTT. This translates into CASSLWIGGNQPQHF.

V is TRBV5-1 and J is TRBJ1-1; TRBD1 aligns across 8 bases. Germline V lookup: CDR1 SGHRS, CDR2 YFSETQ. J gave up 7 bases and V 2 bases, and 4 bases lay outside the gene matches. The CDR3 is made up of 13 amino acids. The CDR3 coding sequence is TGCGCCAGCAGCTTCAACAGGGGGATTGAAGCTTTCTTT. Residues: CASSFNRGIEAFF.

The chain recombines TRBV5-1 with TRBJ2-5, with 11 bases lining up with TRBD1. The germline V gene has CDR1 SGHRS and CDR2 YFSETQ. This CDR3 contains 17 residues. Trimming at V came to 4 bases and at J to 5 bases, leaving 13 bases not matched to a gene. In nucleotides, the CDR3 is TGCGCCAGCAGCATCCGGGACAGGGGGTTTTCTTCGGAGACCCAGTACTTC. As protein: CASSIRDRGFSSETQYF. Together with reference TRBV5-1 and TRBJ2-5, the CDR3 gives the full variable domain: KAGVTQTPRYLIKTRGQQVTLSCSPISGHRSVSWYQQTPGQGLQFLFEYFSETQRNKGNFPGRFSGRQFSNSRSEMNVSTLELGDSALYLCASSIRDRGFSSETQYFGPGTRLLVL.